These T cell receptor beta chains were read from a single sample in a study of read filtering for tumor transcriptome and immune sequencing. TCRdb analysed the reads with MiXCR anew, one entry per CDR3 protein. This table has 40,000 to 50,000 distinct CDR3 sequences, approximately 18% appearing once. Sequences were obtained from a population of CD138-negative cells sorted from bone marrow. All receptors derive from a donor at least 40 years old with multiple myeloma. The CDR3 runs from the conserved cysteine through the conserved F or W. The listing skips clone size in some rows; elsewhere it reads once, few, many or a size class.

>many|TRBV5-1|14
CASSLRPGAETQYF
>many|TRBV4-2|20
CASSQDIAGVVSANTGELFF
>many|TRBV24-1|17
CATSEPGTGNSYNEQFF
>many|TRBV4-2|15
CASSLQAGGLNEQYF
>many|TRBV2|17
CASSERGGTVHNQPQHF
>many|TRBV5-4|15
CASSPGLAGWNEQFF
>many|TRBV3-1|16
CASSQGVGQNKNIQYF
>many|TRBV7-9|14
CASSYYEANEKLFF
>many|TRBV18|11
CASSPANEQFF
>medium-sized|TRBV20-1|16
CSARDPVERENNEQFF
>.|TRBV7-9|17
CASSPDLKSGDTDAQYF
>.|TRBV20-1|15
CSASESGRGANEQFF
>many|TRBV18|16
CASSPSVLGSTDTQYF
>many|TRBV20-1|15
CSARASDRWDGELFF
>many|TRBV7-2|14
CASSPAAYNTEAFF
>.|TRBV28|12
CASSSVSYEQYF
>.|TRBV20-1|13
CIARNPLEETQYF
>.|TRBV27|14
CASSLSGTGGGAFF
>many|TRBV29-1|13
CSVGQGATTEQYF
>.|TRBV30|13
CAWGGQDNQPQHF
>medium-sized|TRBV11-3|15
CASSLDMRVNTEAFF
>many|TRBV4-3|18
CASSQEVAGTTYTDTQYF
>few|TRBV19|15
CASSHNRESNQPQHF
>many|TRBV7-9|19
CASSFLPGLAGEGTDTQYF
>many|TRBV20-1|14
CSARGVPSTDTQYF
>.|TRBV6-2/TRBV6-3|14
CASSYSTASQPQHF
>many|TRBV30|13
CAWNKRAYNEQFF
>.|TRBV24-1|15
CATSPAGSGSYEQYF